Listed below are T cell receptor beta chains from one sample, sequenced in a study of cytomegalovirus exposure and HLA in healthy donors. Sequencing was performed with immunoSEQ multiplex PCR; in TCRdb, only in-frame clones are kept and a portion is missing. This table has 100,000 to 150,000 clones, around 80% appearing once. The specimen was PBMCs. The source of these receptors is a female donor in good health and CMV-seronegative. CDR3s include the opening cysteine and the closing phenylalanine or tryptophan. A D gene is named only where the DNA matches it firmly. Size is stated for part of the rows, as once, few or many counts, or as a class when the clone is expanded.

>TRBJ2-7|-|TRBV4-3|-
CASSQDHSSYYEQYF
TGCGCCAGCAGCCAAGATCATAGCTCTTACTACGAGCAGTACTTC
>TRBJ2-5|-|TRBV4-2|TRBD2
CASSTHPFAGEQYF
TGTGCCAGCAGCACGCACCCATTCGCGGGGGAGCAGTACTTC
>TRBJ2-5|-|TRBV9|TRBD1
CASSVNRGETQYF
TGTGCCAGCAGCGTAAACAGGGGGGAGACCCAGTACTTC
>TRBJ2-1|once|TRBV27|-
CASRHGYNEQFF
TGTGCCAGCAGGCACGGCTACAATGAGCAGTTCTTC
>TRBJ2-1|-|TRBV5-6|-
CASSLTQTEQFF
TGTGCCAGCAGCTTGACACAGACTGAGCAGTTCTTC
>TRBJ2-1|-|TRBV12-2|-
CASRLAVAVFSYNEQFF
TGTGCAAGTCGCTTAGCGGTAGCGGTTTTCTCCTACAATGAGCAGTTCTTC
>TRBJ2-7|-|TRBV7-2|TRBD2
CASSPPPAGVTEQYF
TGTGCCAGCAGCCCACCTCCAGCGGGAGTAACCGAGCAGTACTTC
>TRBJ2-3|-|TRBV7-9|TRBD2
CASSLIAGVSTDTQYF
TGTGCCAGCAGCCTCATAGCGGGAGTGAGCACAGATACGCAGTATTTT
>TRBJ2-7|-|TRBV19|TRBD2
CASSIGGGVGEQYF
TGTGCCAGTAGTATAGGGGGGGGTGTTGGCGAGCAGTACTTC
>TRBJ2-5|-|TRBV6-5|TRBD2
CASSRAAGAEETQYF
TGTGCCAGCAGTCGGGCAGCGGGAGCTGAAGAGACCCAGTACTTC
>TRBJ1-4|many|TRBV25-1|TRBD1
CASSVGGQGEKLFF
TGTGCCAGCAGTGTGGGGGGACAGGGTGAAAAACTGTTTTTT
>TRBJ2-3|-|TRBV7-2|TRBD2
CASTLGVAGVDTQYF
TGTGCCAGCACCCTAGGGGTAGCGGGTGTAGATACGCAGTATTTT
>TRBJ1-5|-|TRBV28|-
CASSLLNQPQHF
TGTGCCAGCAGTTTATTAAATCAGCCCCAGCATTTT